Included here is one TCR beta chain sequence, with context. Its binding antigen is unknown. No base quality values were provided; no much bigger clone lies one nucleotide off. The sample originates from a study of shared clonotypes between healthy human individuals (dated by TCRdb to about 2020). At the level of the whole study: A couple of women and a few men aged 18 to 49 years were included in the cohort. For each donor, CD4 naive and CD4 memory were each run on three plates, CD8 naive on two plates, and CD8 memory on one plate. To estimate repertoire size and how much clonotype sharing occurs between individuals, the study deeply sequenced the blood TCR repertoires of a handful of healthy adults. To increase sequencing depth and limit assay-specific biases, different laboratories used diverse techniques to prepare libraries and sequence TCR repertoires. Between about 0.9 and 10 billion PBMCs per donor were obtained by leukapheresis. On the study overall, not on this receptor specifically: Incomplete sequencing was indicated by rarefaction of sorted-subset datasets, despite the large sequencing depth. When a few donors were compared, the shared fraction of clonotypes was around 4.6% for naive CD4, about 4% for naive CD8, roughly 2.5% for memory CD4, and 0.35% to 0.5% for memory CD8. Estimated clonotype richness was generally larger for naive than for memory subsets. Only blood was sampled, and tissue TCR repertoires likely differ from those in blood. Pairwise subsampling indicated that sequencing depth was expected to affect the degree of clonotype sharing among donors. Compared with non-shared clonotypes, clonotypes shared by all four sorted-subset donors had higher generation probabilities. Because the study included a small number of donors, the genetic and exposure-history diversity represented was limited.

Reading the germline V gene gives CDR1 SGHTA and CDR2 FQGNSA. V drops 3 bases and J drops 2 bases, leaving 7 bases in between. Counted from cysteine to phenylalanine, this CDR3 has 13 amino acids. Only the CDR3 part of the read is kept: 39 bases, read in frame from the first base. TCR CDR3 regions were amplified from genomic DNA by multiplex PCR using the deep immunoSEQ assay. Extracted genomic DNA from each cell subset was distributed evenly across all wells of several immunoSEQ 96-well plates, and each plate was treated as a replicate. For sorted subsets, each replicate PCR was loaded with about 0.2 ug genomic DNA, equivalent to 30,000 or so T cell genomes. The purified libraries were quantified using a Qubit 3.0 fluorometer, sized with a Bioanalyzer 2100, and then quantified again using the KAPA Library Quantification kit. Every immunoSEQ 96-well plate was sequenced on a dedicated single-read 150-cycle Illumina NextSeq 550 flow cell. In the paper's pipeline: Because the immunoSEQ output held only junctional sequences and lacked quality scores, the filtering could not match the filtering applied to full-length reads. Sequences were annotated with PyIR, a Python wrapper for IgBLAST v1.9, using IMGT germline references to assign V/J genes and CDR3. Reads with weak V/J assignments (E-value above 1e-6), missing CDR3, stop codons, out-of-frame junctions, or ambiguous translated residues were removed. V3J clonotypes were defined as sequences sharing the same inferred V gene, J gene, and CDR3 amino acid sequence. The percentage overlap between two repertoires was calculated by dividing the number of shared unique clonotypes by the size of the smaller repertoire. RTK rarefaction, the Chao1 estimator, and Recon v2.1 estimates of unobserved clonotypes were used to assess repertoire richness. Generation probabilities for all TCRbeta clonotypes obtained by the gDNA method from a few donors were computed using OLGA. Held by TCRdb, this immuneACCESS table contains in-frame sequences only and omits some clones. Under half of the omission traces to an unresolved V gene where checked; the cause of the rest is unknown. D and trimming come from the DNA, and the V and J calls and clone size come from that table. The sample has about 2.3 million clones on record, 92% of them singletons. Approximately 0.41% of the sample lies in the top ten.

The donors were healthy, HIV-negative adults who had no recently reported acute infections or vaccinations. All donors were Caucasian adults living in Nashville, Tennessee, USA. CD4+ T cells were enriched through magnetic negative selection, after which naive cells were positively selected on CD45RA and the remaining negative fraction served as the memory subset. Blood was collected by leukapheresis, and PBMCs were isolated by Ficoll-Histopaque density gradient centrifugation and then cryopreserved in liquid nitrogen vapor phase. Purity and quantity of every magnetically sorted T cell population were checked by analytical flow cytometry. Genomic DNA was isolated from every sorted fraction and measured by UV absorbance on a Nanodrop 2000c.

The sequence links TRBV7-2 to TRBJ1-2, with the identity of the D gene unclear. This receptor was obtained from a man between 18 and 29 years old in good health. Some clones in this sample may be carry-over from other donors' samples. Sequencing used naive CD4+ T cells from PBMCs. The cell subset or site label on this specimen signifies: CD45RA+ positively selected. CDR3 protein: CASSFGSNYGYTF. The DNA sequence is TGTGCCAGCAGCTTCGGATCCAACTATGGCTACACCTTC. Where the CDR3 stops, the reference TRBV7-2 and TRBJ1-2 genes take over; the full variable domain is GAGVSQSPSNKVTEKGKDVELRCDPISGHTALYWYRQSLGQGLEFLIYFQGNSAPDKSGLPSDRFSAERTGGSVSTLTIQRTQQEDSAVYLCASSFGSNYGYTFGSGTRLTVV.